Detailed here is one T cell receptor (beta chain). Clones were sequenced by immunoSEQ multiplex PCR, and TCRdb holds only the in-frame ones, with some missing. The sample holds around 1.1 million clones, 75% to 85% seen once. The data originate from a study of shared clonotypes between healthy human individuals. V gave up 0 bases and J gave up 0 bases, with 10 bases separating them. Germline CDR1 reads SGHVS; CDR2 reads FQNEAQ. The CDR3 sequence is 16 residues long. Sequenced: memory CD4+ T cells from PBMCs. The subset denotes: CD45RA-negative fraction. This chain uses TRBV7-8 with TRBJ2-3; a weak D match, TRBD2 (7 bases). This clonotype originated in a man aged 18 to 29 in good health. Some clones in this sample may be carry-over from other donors' samples. In DNA, the CDR3 is TGTGCCAGCAGCTTAGCGGCGGGGGCTAGCACAGATACGCAGTATTTT. It encodes CASSLAAGASTDTQYF.